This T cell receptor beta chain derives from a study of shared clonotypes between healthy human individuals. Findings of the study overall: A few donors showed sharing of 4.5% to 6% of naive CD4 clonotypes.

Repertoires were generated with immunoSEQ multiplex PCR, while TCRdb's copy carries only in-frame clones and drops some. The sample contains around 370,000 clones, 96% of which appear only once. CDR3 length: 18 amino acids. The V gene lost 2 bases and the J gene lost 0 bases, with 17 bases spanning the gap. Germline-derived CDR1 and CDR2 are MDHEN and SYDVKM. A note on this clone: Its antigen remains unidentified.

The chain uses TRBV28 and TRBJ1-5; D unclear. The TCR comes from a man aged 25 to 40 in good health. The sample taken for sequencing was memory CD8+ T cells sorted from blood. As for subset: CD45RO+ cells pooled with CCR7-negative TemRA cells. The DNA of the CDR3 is TGTGCCAGCAGTTTAGGGATAACTCGGACGTATAGCAATCAGCCCCAGCATTTT. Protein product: CASSLGITRTYSNQPQHF.